These T cell receptor beta chains were read from a single sample in a study of shared clonotypes between healthy human individuals. Profiling relied on immunoSEQ multiplex PCR, and the TCRdb table lists in-frame clones only, not all of them. This repertoire shows 500,000 or so clones, approximately 95% found once; its top ten account for about 0.067%. Sequenced material: naive CD4+ T cells sorted from blood. The receptors shown here come from a woman in her thirties in good health. Both conserved end residues are part of each CDR3. Fields, in order: CDR3 protein, CDR3 DNA, J gene, D gene, V gene, clone size. A D gene is named only where the DNA matches it firmly. Part of the rows lack a size; the others show once, few, many or a class for expanded clones.

CDR3 protein: CASSEQGKSSGNTIYF
CDR3 DNA: TGTGCCAGCAGTGAACAGGGCAAGAGCTCTGGAAACACCATATATTTT
J gene: TRBJ1-3
D gene: NA
V gene: TRBV25-1
clone size: NA

CDR3 protein: CASSDRNYEQYF
CDR3 DNA: TGCGCCAGCAGTGACAGAAATTACGAGCAGTACTTC
J gene: TRBJ2-7
D gene: NA
V gene: TRBV10-2
clone size: NA

CDR3 protein: CASSASGDTQYF
CDR3 DNA: TGTGCCAGCAGCGCCTCAGGGGATACGCAGTATTTT
J gene: TRBJ2-3
D gene: NA
V gene: TRBV7-2
clone size: NA

CDR3 protein: CASSTAYEQYF
CDR3 DNA: TGTGCCAGCAGCACCGCCTACGAGCAGTACTTC
J gene: TRBJ2-7
D gene: NA
V gene: TRBV27
clone size: few

CDR3 protein: CASSLEFYEQFF
CDR3 DNA: TGTGCCAGCAGCTTAGAATTCTATGAGCAGTTCTTC
J gene: TRBJ2-1
D gene: NA
V gene: TRBV11-2
clone size: NA

CDR3 protein: CASSAHSFSGANVLTF
CDR3 DNA: TGTGCCAGCAGCGCCCATTCCTTCTCTGGGGCCAACGTCCTGACTTTC
J gene: TRBJ2-6
D gene: NA
V gene: TRBV9
clone size: once

CDR3 protein: CSAGVQGPYEQYF
CDR3 DNA: TGCAGCGCTGGGGTACAGGGTCCCTACGAGCAGTACTTC
J gene: TRBJ2-7
D gene: NA
V gene: TRBV29-1
clone size: NA

CDR3 protein: CASTKAQGGGYTF
CDR3 DNA: TGTGCCAGCACTAAGGCGCAGGGAGGTGGCTACACCTTC
J gene: TRBJ1-2
D gene: NA
V gene: TRBV6-5
clone size: few

CDR3 protein: CASSTPGPTEAFF
CDR3 DNA: TGCGCCAGCAGCACTCCGGGCCCCACTGAAGCTTTCTTT
J gene: TRBJ1-1
D gene: NA
V gene: TRBV4-1
clone size: NA

CDR3 protein: CSVEGTSGRVYEQYF
CDR3 DNA: TGCAGCGTCGAAGGGACTAGCGGGAGGGTCTACGAGCAGTACTTC
J gene: TRBJ2-7
D gene: TRBD2
V gene: TRBV29-1
clone size: NA

CDR3 protein: CASRATGVGETQYF
CDR3 DNA: TGTGCCAGCAGGGCGACAGGGGTCGGAGAGACCCAGTACTTC
J gene: TRBJ2-5
D gene: TRBD1
V gene: TRBV28
clone size: NA

CDR3 protein: CASSFRTGMTGELFF
CDR3 DNA: TGTGCCAGCAGCTTTCGGACAGGGATGACCGGGGAGCTGTTTTTT
J gene: TRBJ2-2
D gene: TRBD1
V gene: TRBV11-2
clone size: NA

CDR3 protein: CSAGGSDTQYF
CDR3 DNA: TGCAGCGCCGGCGGATCAGATACGCAGTATTTT
J gene: TRBJ2-3
D gene: NA
V gene: TRBV29-1
clone size: NA

CDR3 protein: CASRGTSGNEQFF
CDR3 DNA: TGTGCCTCTCGAGGGACTAGCGGGAATGAGCAGTTCTTC
J gene: TRBJ2-1
D gene: TRBD2
V gene: TRBV28
clone size: NA

CDR3 protein: CASSEHRGLGFLGSGYTF
CDR3 DNA: TGTGCCAGCAGCGAACATAGAGGACTAGGATTCCTAGGTAGCGGCTACACCTTC
J gene: TRBJ1-2
D gene: NA
V gene: TRBV7-8
clone size: NA

CDR3 protein: CASSLLAGATDTQYF
CDR3 DNA: TGCGCCAGCAGCTTGCTAGCGGGAGCCACAGATACGCAGTATTTT
J gene: TRBJ2-3
D gene: TRBD2
V gene: TRBV5-1
clone size: NA

CDR3 protein: CASSERLGSSYNEQFF
CDR3 DNA: TGTGCCAGTAGTGAGCGCCTAGGAAGCTCCTACAATGAGCAGTTCTTC
J gene: TRBJ2-1
D gene: NA
V gene: TRBV19
clone size: NA

CDR3 protein: CASTRLAGGSSGANVLTF
CDR3 DNA: TGTGCCAGTACGAGGCTAGCGGGAGGGAGCTCTGGGGCCAACGTCCTGACTTTC
J gene: TRBJ2-6
D gene: TRBD2
V gene: TRBV19
clone size: NA

CDR3 protein: CASSFGGSQETQYF
CDR3 DNA: TGCGCCAGCAGCTTTGGAGGAAGCCAAGAGACCCAGTACTTC
J gene: TRBJ2-5
D gene: NA
V gene: TRBV5-1
clone size: NA

CDR3 protein: CATSMAGNTDTQYF
CDR3 DNA: TGTGCCACCAGCATGGCGGGGAACACAGATACGCAGTATTTT
J gene: TRBJ2-3
D gene: NA
V gene: TRBV15
clone size: NA

CDR3 protein: CASSEERYPLYNEQFF
CDR3 DNA: TGTGCCAGCAGCGAAGAACGGTATCCCCTCTACAATGAGCAGTTCTTC
J gene: TRBJ2-1
D gene: NA
V gene: TRBV14
clone size: NA

CDR3 protein: CASSQDKGASGYTF
CDR3 DNA: TGCGCCAGCAGCCAAGATAAGGGGGCTTCTGGCTACACCTTC
J gene: TRBJ1-2
D gene: TRBD1
V gene: TRBV4-1
clone size: NA

CDR3 protein: CASSYYEQSEAFF
CDR3 DNA: TGTGCCAGCAGTTACTACGAACAGAGTGAAGCTTTCTTT
J gene: TRBJ1-1
D gene: NA
V gene: TRBV6-6
clone size: NA

CDR3 protein: CASSLLAGNSYEQYF
CDR3 DNA: TGCGCCAGCAGCTTGCTTGCCGGGAACTCCTACGAGCAGTACTTC
J gene: TRBJ2-7
D gene: NA
V gene: TRBV5-1
clone size: NA

CDR3 protein: CASSHWDRESNQPQHF
CDR3 DNA: TGTGCCAGCAGCCATTGGGACAGAGAAAGCAATCAGCCCCAGCATTTT
J gene: TRBJ1-5
D gene: TRBD1
V gene: TRBV7-9
clone size: NA

CDR3 protein: CASSSGDQSSYNEQFF
CDR3 DNA: TGTGCCAGCAGCTCCGGGGACCAAAGCTCCTACAATGAGCAGTTCTTC
J gene: TRBJ2-1
D gene: NA
V gene: TRBV7-9
clone size: NA

CDR3 protein: CASSPDRVGYEQYF
CDR3 DNA: TGTGCCAGCAGTCCGGACAGGGTGGGGTACGAGCAGTACTTC
J gene: TRBJ2-7
D gene: TRBD1
V gene: TRBV28
clone size: NA

CDR3 protein: CASTPPSGMNTEAFF
CDR3 DNA: TGTGCCAGTACCCCCCCGTCGGGGATGAACACTGAAGCTTTCTTT
J gene: TRBJ1-1
D gene: NA
V gene: TRBV19
clone size: NA

CDR3 protein: CASSYARDRGLEQYF
CDR3 DNA: TGTGCCAGCAGTTACGCCAGGGACAGGGGTCTCGAGCAGTACTTC
J gene: TRBJ2-7
D gene: TRBD1
V gene: TRBV6-6
clone size: NA

CDR3 protein: CASSSGTGGYNEQFF
CDR3 DNA: TGTGCCAGCAGCTCCGGGACAGGGGGGTACAATGAGCAGTTCTTC
J gene: TRBJ2-1
D gene: TRBD1
V gene: TRBV7-2
clone size: NA

CDR3 protein: CASSLVTDTQYF
CDR3 DNA: TGTGCCAGCAGCTTGGTGACAGATACGCAGTATTTT
J gene: TRBJ2-3
D gene: NA
V gene: TRBV5-5
clone size: NA

CDR3 protein: CASSPRDRSYEQYF
CDR3 DNA: TGTGCCAGCAGCCCTCGGGACAGATCCTACGAGCAGTACTTC
J gene: TRBJ2-7
D gene: TRBD1
V gene: TRBV7-2
clone size: NA

CDR3 protein: CASSRTGTSEQYF
CDR3 DNA: TGTGCCAGCAGCCGAACCGGGACAAGCGAGCAGTACTTC
J gene: TRBJ2-7
D gene: NA
V gene: TRBV7-9
clone size: few

CDR3 protein: CASSPPPAGSGVKLFF
CDR3 DNA: TGTGCCAGCAGCCCCCCCCCGGCGGGATCGGGGGTGAAACTGTTTTTT
J gene: TRBJ1-4
D gene: NA
V gene: TRBV7-9
clone size: NA

CDR3 protein: CASSPRTGSYEQYF
CDR3 DNA: TGTGCCAGCAGTCCTCGGACAGGATCCTACGAGCAGTACTTC
J gene: TRBJ2-7
D gene: TRBD1
V gene: TRBV27
clone size: NA